Included here is one TCR beta chain sequence, with context. This sample stems from a study of blood T cell repertoires in COVID-19. Study as a whole: Material from acute and convalescent COVID-19 was sourced from the United States, Italy and Spain. PBMCs, B-cell-depleted T cells, or T cells were the source of the cDNA or gDNA that made up the material.

Profiling relied on immunoSEQ multiplex PCR, and the TCRdb table lists in-frame clones only, not all of them. The data hold just over 650,000 clones, with 90% observed a single time. The CDR3 runs 14 residues. Trimming removed 0 bases from V and 3 bases from J, with 7 bases in between. Germline V CDR1 and CDR2: KGHSH, LQKENI. The receptor was isolated from a woman under 30 with acute or convalescent COVID-19. The sample taken for sequencing was peripheral blood. The chain is built from TRBV18 and TRBJ2-3; the D gene is possibly TRBD2 (5 bases). CDR3 nucleotides: TGTGCCAGCTCACCACCGGGAGCTACAGATACGCAGTATTTT. Its translation: CASSPPGATDTQYF.